These T cell receptor beta chains were read from a single sample in a study of T-cell memory formation after mild COVID-19. TCRdb ran MiXCR on the 5' RACE reads and lists one entry per CDR3 protein. Of 250,000 to 300,000 distinct CDR3 sequences listed, about 16% are singletons. Sequencing used PBMCs or a T cell subset sorted from them (not recorded which). The receptor set was obtained from a man aged 18 to 29 who had mild COVID-19 (a few samples of this study predate the infection). Cell type and time point are not known. CDR3s leave out the opening cysteine and the closing phenylalanine or tryptophan.

v_call	j_call	cdr3_aa
TRBV4-1	TRBJ1-6	ASSPELAGNYNSPLH
TRBV4-3	TRBJ2-3	ASSLDRGPDTQY
TRBV20-1	TRBJ2-7	SAEGRGTYEQY
TRBV5-8	TRBJ2-5	ASSRTRETQY
TRBV7-2	TRBJ2-5	ASSPTPSLETQY
TRBV6-5	TRBJ2-5	ASREGGEGTQY
TRBV7-9	TRBJ1-1	ASSSPGRGVRTEAF
TRBV14	TRBJ1-3	ASSQSTGSSGNTIY
TRBV7-9	TRBJ1-1	ASSFSGDTEAF
TRBV7-8	TRBJ1-3	ASSLATRRYSGNTIY
TRBV5-5	TRBJ1-4	ASSLRDRVLDEKLF